The rows below give T cell receptor beta chains drawn from one sample of a study of blood T cell repertoires in COVID-19. The protocol was immunoSEQ multiplex PCR, while the TCRdb copy is restricted to in-frame clones and leaves out a portion. The table lists roughly 290,000 clones, 89% of them singletons. Sequenced sample: peripheral blood. These receptors were taken from a woman between 55 and 75 years old with acute or convalescent COVID-19. Both conserved end residues are part of each CDR3. Fields, in order: V gene, D gene, clone size, J gene, CDR3 DNA, CDR3 protein. The D gene is left open where the match is weak. Not all rows give a size; the values are once, few, many and, for expanded clones, a class.

v_call: TRBV2
d_call: -
clone_size: -
j_call: TRBJ1-2
cdr3_nt: TGTGCCAGCAGTGACAGTGCCTATGGCTACACCTTC
cdr3_aa: CASSDSAYGYTF

v_call: TRBV6-2/TRBV6-3
d_call: -
clone_size: -
j_call: TRBJ2-7
cdr3_nt: TGTGCCAGCAGTCGCTACGAGCAGTACTTC
cdr3_aa: CASSRYEQYF

v_call: TRBV6-5
d_call: TRBD1
clone_size: -
j_call: TRBJ2-7
cdr3_nt: TGTGCCAGCACCACCGGGCAGGGGGCCTACGAGCAGTACTTC
cdr3_aa: CASTTGQGAYEQYF

v_call: TRBV19
d_call: -
clone_size: -
j_call: TRBJ1-6
cdr3_nt: TGTGCCAGTAGTATAGACGCGTACAATTCACCCCTCCACTTT
cdr3_aa: CASSIDAYNSPLHF

v_call: TRBV6-5
d_call: TRBD1
clone_size: -
j_call: TRBJ2-7
cdr3_nt: TGTGCCAGCAGTTTCGGCCCGGGACAGGGTGTAAGCGAGCAGTACTTC
cdr3_aa: CASSFGPGQGVSEQYF

v_call: TRBV15
d_call: -
clone_size: -
j_call: TRBJ1-1
cdr3_nt: TGTGCCACCAGCAGAGATAACAGGTTGAACACTGAAGCTTTCTTT
cdr3_aa: CATSRDNRLNTEAFF

v_call: TRBV11-3
d_call: -
clone_size: once
j_call: TRBJ2-7
cdr3_nt: TGTGCCAGCAGCTTAGGAAGGGCGGGGGAGCAGTACTTC
cdr3_aa: CASSLGRAGEQYF

v_call: TRBV19
d_call: -
clone_size: -
j_call: TRBJ2-1
cdr3_nt: TGTGCCAGCAATTCCGCGGGGGCGTATCCCTACAATGAGCAGTTCTTC
cdr3_aa: CASNSAGAYPYNEQFF

v_call: TRBV6-2/TRBV6-3
d_call: TRBD1
clone_size: once
j_call: TRBJ2-7
cdr3_nt: TGTGCCAGCAGTTACGACAGGGTAATACACGAGCAGTACTTC
cdr3_aa: CASSYDRVIHEQYF

v_call: TRBV4-2
d_call: -
clone_size: -
j_call: TRBJ2-1
cdr3_nt: TGTGCCAGCAGCCAAGAAACAGGCAATGAGCAGTTCTTC
cdr3_aa: CASSQETGNEQFF

v_call: TRBV28
d_call: -
clone_size: -
j_call: TRBJ1-1
cdr3_nt: TGTGCCAGCAGTTTGGGGGGTCTCGGGAACACTGAAGCTTTCTTT
cdr3_aa: CASSLGGLGNTEAFF

v_call: TRBV19
d_call: -
clone_size: -
j_call: TRBJ2-7
cdr3_nt: TGTGCCAGTAGTATTAGGGACACCAAGAAGGAGCAGTACTTC
cdr3_aa: CASSIRDTKKEQYF

v_call: TRBV19
d_call: -
clone_size: few
j_call: TRBJ2-3
cdr3_nt: TGTGCCAGTAGTTCTAGCACCCACACAGATACGCAGTATTTT
cdr3_aa: CASSSSTHTDTQYF

v_call: TRBV27
d_call: TRBD2
clone_size: -
j_call: TRBJ2-3
cdr3_nt: TGTGCCAGCAGTTTCACTAGCGGGACCATCTCGACTAGCACAGATACGCAGTATTTT
cdr3_aa: CASSFTSGTISTSTDTQYF

v_call: TRBV13
d_call: -
clone_size: -
j_call: TRBJ2-2
cdr3_nt: TGTGCCAGCAGCGCGAGCGCCTACACCGGGGAGCTGTTTTTT
cdr3_aa: CASSASAYTGELFF

v_call: TRBV4-2
d_call: -
clone_size: -
j_call: TRBJ1-2
cdr3_nt: TGTGCCAGCAACCAAGGGGCATCGACGGAAGGCTACACCTTC
cdr3_aa: CASNQGASTEGYTF

v_call: TRBV7-2
d_call: TRBD1
clone_size: -
j_call: TRBJ1-2
cdr3_nt: TGTGCCAGCAGCTTAGACCCGGCAGGGGGCGTCTCTGGCTACACCTTC
cdr3_aa: CASSLDPAGGVSGYTF

v_call: TRBV4-1
d_call: -
clone_size: -
j_call: TRBJ2-7
cdr3_nt: TGCGCCAGCAGCCAAGATGGGGCGGGGCGCTCCTACGAGCAGTACTTC
cdr3_aa: CASSQDGAGRSYEQYF

v_call: TRBV3-1/TRBV3-2
d_call: -
clone_size: -
j_call: TRBJ1-6
cdr3_nt: TGTGCCAGCAGCCAAGATTTTCACAGGGCGTATTCACCCCTCCACTTT
cdr3_aa: CASSQDFHRAYSPLHF

v_call: TRBV5-1
d_call: -
clone_size: -
j_call: TRBJ1-2
cdr3_nt: TGCGCCAGCAGCTTGGCGGGAGATGAGATTGACTACACCTTC
cdr3_aa: CASSLAGDEIDYTF

v_call: TRBV28
d_call: TRBD1
clone_size: -
j_call: TRBJ1-4
cdr3_nt: TGTGCCAGCAGTTTAATGACAGGGCTCAATGAAAAACTGTTTTTT
cdr3_aa: CASSLMTGLNEKLFF

v_call: TRBV7-2
d_call: -
clone_size: -
j_call: TRBJ1-1
cdr3_nt: TGTGCCAGCAGCTTAGCGCAACAGGGCCCCCTGCGGAACACTGAAGCTTTCTTT
cdr3_aa: CASSLAQQGPLRNTEAFF

v_call: TRBV7-2
d_call: -
clone_size: -
j_call: TRBJ1-6
cdr3_nt: TGTGCCAGCAGGTGGGGCCTCTCCTATAATTCACCCCTCCACTTT
cdr3_aa: CASRWGLSYNSPLHF

v_call: TRBV18
d_call: TRBD2
clone_size: -
j_call: TRBJ2-7
cdr3_nt: TGTGCCAGCTCACCACTGGGCGGGAGTTCCTCCTACGAGCAGTACTTC
cdr3_aa: CASSPLGGSSSYEQYF

v_call: TRBV20-1
d_call: -
clone_size: -
j_call: TRBJ1-1
cdr3_nt: TGCAGCCCACAGGGCGACACTGAAGCTTTCTTT
cdr3_aa: CSPQGDTEAFF

v_call: TRBV30
d_call: TRBD1
clone_size: once
j_call: TRBJ1-2
cdr3_nt: TGTGCCTGGAGTGCCCTCCGGGACAGAGGACTGATCTATGGCTACACCTTC
cdr3_aa: CAWSALRDRGLIYGYTF

v_call: TRBV7-4
d_call: -
clone_size: -
j_call: TRBJ2-7
cdr3_nt: TGTGCCAGCAGCTTAGTCTGCGCTGTCGCAGAGGACTCCTACGAGCAGTACTTC
cdr3_aa: CASSLVCAVAEDSYEQYF

v_call: TRBV27
d_call: -
clone_size: -
j_call: TRBJ1-5
cdr3_nt: TGTGCCAGCAGTTTACGGGGACTCAATCAGCCCCAGCATTTT
cdr3_aa: CASSLRGLNQPQHF

v_call: TRBV18
d_call: -
clone_size: -
j_call: TRBJ2-1
cdr3_nt: TGTGCCAGCTCGCCGCTAGCTAACGGTGAGCAGTTCTTC
cdr3_aa: CASSPLANGEQFF

v_call: TRBV9
d_call: TRBD1
clone_size: -
j_call: TRBJ1-2
cdr3_nt: TGTGCCAGCAGCGTAGACACTCCGGACAGGGGCGGTGGCTACACCTTC
cdr3_aa: CASSVDTPDRGGGYTF

v_call: TRBV2
d_call: -
clone_size: -
j_call: TRBJ1-1
cdr3_nt: TGTGCCAGCAGTTCCGGGACAGAAGCTTTCTTT
cdr3_aa: CASSSGTEAFF

v_call: TRBV12-1
d_call: -
clone_size: once
j_call: TRBJ2-5
cdr3_nt: TGTGCCAGCAGCTTTGCGCAACCTCTAGCGGGAGTTGAAGAGACCCAGTACTTC
cdr3_aa: CASSFAQPLAGVEETQYF

v_call: TRBV7-2
d_call: TRBD2
clone_size: few
j_call: TRBJ2-1
cdr3_nt: TGTGCCAGCAGCCCTAGCGGGGTGTACAATGAGCAGTTCTTC
cdr3_aa: CASSPSGVYNEQFF

v_call: TRBV6-6
d_call: -
clone_size: -
j_call: TRBJ1-1
cdr3_nt: TGTGCCAGCAGTATTATGGTCAGGGATGAAGCTTTCTTT
cdr3_aa: CASSIMVRDEAFF

v_call: TRBV7-2
d_call: -
clone_size: -
j_call: TRBJ2-5
cdr3_nt: TGTGCCAGCAGCTTAGAGTCGGGAAGGAGAGAGACCCAGTACTTC
cdr3_aa: CASSLESGRRETQYF

v_call: TRBV10-1
d_call: TRBD2
clone_size: -
j_call: TRBJ2-1
cdr3_nt: TGCGCCAGCAGTGATCATGGGACTAGGGAGCAGTTCTTC
cdr3_aa: CASSDHGTREQFF

v_call: TRBV5-1
d_call: TRBD2
clone_size: -
j_call: TRBJ2-1
cdr3_nt: TGCGCCAGCAGCTTGCTGGCGGGAGGTGGGGATGAGCAGTTCTTC
cdr3_aa: CASSLLAGGGDEQFF

v_call: TRBV29-1
d_call: TRBD1
clone_size: -
j_call: TRBJ2-3
cdr3_nt: TGCAGCGTTGAAGATAGTGGGACAGGGGCAGATACGCAGTATTTT
cdr3_aa: CSVEDSGTGADTQYF

v_call: TRBV28
d_call: -
clone_size: -
j_call: TRBJ1-2
cdr3_nt: TGTGCCAGCAGTTTAAGGGGCGCGTTGGGTTGGGACACCTTC
cdr3_aa: CASSLRGALGWDTF

v_call: TRBV9
d_call: -
clone_size: -
j_call: TRBJ2-7
cdr3_nt: TGTGCCAGCAGCGTAACGGGAGCCGAGCAGTACTTC
cdr3_aa: CASSVTGAEQYF

v_call: TRBV11-2
d_call: TRBD1
clone_size: -
j_call: TRBJ1-2
cdr3_nt: TGTGCCAGCAGCTTAGGGCTCGGGACAGGATATGGCTACACCTTC
cdr3_aa: CASSLGLGTGYGYTF

v_call: TRBV9
d_call: TRBD2
clone_size: -
j_call: TRBJ2-1
cdr3_nt: TGTGCCAGCAGCCCGGGACTAGCGGAATACAATGAGCAGTTCTTC
cdr3_aa: CASSPGLAEYNEQFF

v_call: TRBV4-3
d_call: TRBD1
clone_size: once
j_call: TRBJ1-1
cdr3_nt: TGCGCCAGCAGCACAGGGGGGAACACTGAAGCTTTCTTT
cdr3_aa: CASSTGGNTEAFF

v_call: TRBV27
d_call: -
clone_size: -
j_call: TRBJ2-3
cdr3_nt: TGTGCCAGCAGTTTACCCCCCTCGGGGACAGATACGCAGTATTTT
cdr3_aa: CASSLPPSGTDTQYF

v_call: TRBV7-2
d_call: -
clone_size: -
j_call: TRBJ2-7
cdr3_nt: TGTGCCAGCAGCATCAGCTACGAGCAGTACTTC
cdr3_aa: CASSISYEQYF

v_call: TRBV5-4
d_call: -
clone_size: -
j_call: TRBJ2-7
cdr3_nt: TGTGCCAGCAGCTTGGGCTCAGGGGACCACGAGCAGTACTTC
cdr3_aa: CASSLGSGDHEQYF

v_call: TRBV4-2
d_call: -
clone_size: -
j_call: TRBJ1-5
cdr3_nt: TGTGCCAGCAGCCAAGGAGACAGAGATCAGCCCCAGCATTTT
cdr3_aa: CASSQGDRDQPQHF

v_call: TRBV6-5
d_call: -
clone_size: -
j_call: TRBJ1-4
cdr3_nt: TGTGCCAGCAGTTACCCGGGGTTGCGGGGTGAAAAACTGTTTTTT
cdr3_aa: CASSYPGLRGEKLFF

v_call: TRBV2
d_call: TRBD2
clone_size: few
j_call: TRBJ2-5
cdr3_nt: TGTGCCAGCAGCGCCGGGACTAGGGGGGTCGGAGGGCAAGAGACCCAGTACTTC
cdr3_aa: CASSAGTRGVGGQETQYF

v_call: TRBV6-5
d_call: TRBD1
clone_size: once
j_call: TRBJ1-5
cdr3_nt: TGTGCCAGCAGTCCGGGACAGGGCAATCAGCCCCAGCATTTT
cdr3_aa: CASSPGQGNQPQHF

v_call: TRBV27
d_call: -
clone_size: -
j_call: TRBJ2-1
cdr3_nt: TGTGGCACACGTGACTTGCGTGCCTACAATGAGCAGTTCTTC
cdr3_aa: CGTRDLRAYNEQFF

v_call: TRBV11-2
d_call: -
clone_size: -
j_call: TRBJ1-2
cdr3_nt: TGTGCCAGCAGCCCCCGGGACGGGGGGTATGGCTACACCTTC
cdr3_aa: CASSPRDGGYGYTF

v_call: TRBV5-8
d_call: -
clone_size: -
j_call: TRBJ2-5
cdr3_nt: TGTGCCAGCAGCCTGTGGGGGGAGCGACAAGAGACCCAGTACTTC
cdr3_aa: CASSLWGERQETQYF

v_call: TRBV6-5
d_call: TRBD1
clone_size: -
j_call: TRBJ1-6
cdr3_nt: TGTGCCAGCAGGAGGGACAGTTTTAATTCACCCCTCCACTTT
cdr3_aa: CASRRDSFNSPLHF

v_call: TRBV6-2/TRBV6-3
d_call: -
clone_size: -
j_call: TRBJ2-3
cdr3_nt: TGTGCCAGCAGTTACTTGTCCCGAACTAGCACAGATACGCAGTATTTT
cdr3_aa: CASSYLSRTSTDTQYF